The clone carrying this T cell receptor beta chain was observed a single time. The data were obtained in a study of regulatory T cells in long-lasting Graves disease. Time point given: persistent/refractory GD, antithyroid drugs over 5 years with positive TRAb. Preparation of the TCR library used RNA extracted from PBMCs. Around 8.2 milliliters of peripheral blood went into EDTA tubes. This CDR3 spans 17 amino acids. Germline V gene lookup returns CDR1 LGHNA and CDR2 YSLEER. Trimming took 4 bases from V and 5 from J; bases not matched to a gene: 11. The TCR beta library used iRepertoire HTBI primers with Arm-PCR amplification of CDR3. TCRdb ran MiXCR on the multiplex PCR reads and lists one entry per CDR3 protein. The sample includes 400,000 or so distinct CDR3 sequences, less than 25% of them seen just once.

This TCR was sampled from a female donor with Graves disease. The rearrangement links TRBV4-3 to TRBJ2-2, with 9 bases that match TRBD2. The sequences come from peripheral blood mononuclear cells (PBMCs), collected when the disease was refractory, from a patient treated with antithyroid drugs. This CDR3 reads CASSPRLIAGETGELFF. Written as DNA, the CDR3 is TGCGCCAGCAGCCCTCGATTGATAGCGGGAGAGACCGGGGAGCTGTTTTTT.